This TCR beta chain appears in the sequencing data of a study of vaccination and CD4 T cells after COVID-19. Study-level information: PCR on nasal swabs identified SARS-CoV-2 in convalescent patients, of whom fewer than ten were mild and one severe. Once diagnosed, patients had post-COVID samples drawn a median 101 days later (range 35 to 161). The cells in question were stimulated using overlapping spike peptides derived from SARS-CoV-2, HCoV-NL63, HCoV-OC43 and HCoV-229E.

Treatment noted: 10-day PBMC culture with coronavirus spike peptide pools or control peptides (ViraFEST assay). Judged by abundance, this clonotype is medium-sized. Its specificity is not known. Study-level results: Median roughly 90% of reactive clones detected in convalescent patients emerged only post-vaccination.

Germline assignment: CDR1 LGHNA and CDR2 YSLEER. The ends were cut back, 0 bases at V and 4 bases at J, with 2 bases in the middle. The CDR3 runs to 12 residues. The Oncomine TCR Beta short-read assay was what sequenced the DNA obtained from cultured CD4+ T cells. TCRdb itself ran the PCR reads through MiXCR, one entry per CDR3 protein. The sample records roughly 20,000 distinct CDR3 sequences, around 58% being singletons. Source material: CD4+ T cells from blood, cultured in vitro. The clonotype was recovered from a human donor who had recovered from COVID-19. The rearrangement uses TRBV4-3 and TRBJ2-3, with D uncertain. The CDR3 DNA reads as TGCGCCAGCAGCCAAGAGGCAGATACGCAGTATTTT. Its translation is CASSQEADTQYF.